A selection of T cell receptor beta chains follows, all from one sample in a study of blood T cell repertoires in COVID-19. Method: immunoSEQ multiplex PCR; TCRdb's copy keeps in-frame clones and lacks some. Seen here are around 270,000 clones, approximately 89% observed once, and the top ten hold about 3.4%. The sequenced sample was PBMCs or T cells enriched from blood (not recorded which). These receptors were obtained from a woman aged 35 to 49 who had been exposed to COVID-19. CDR3s include the opening cysteine and the closing phenylalanine or tryptophan. Each record gives: CDR3 length, J gene, D gene, V gene, clone size, CDR3 DNA, CDR3 protein. A D gene is named only where the DNA matches it firmly. Where a row states a size, it is once, few, many or the class of an expanded clone; other rows omit it.

>15|TRBJ2-1|TRBD2|TRBV5-6|NA
TGTGCCAGCAGCTTTCTTAGCGGGAGATCGAATGAGCAGTTCTTC
CASSFLSGRSNEQFF
>15|TRBJ1-4|NA|TRBV5-6|NA
TGTGCCAGCAGCTTGTCGGGGTTGAAGGGTGAAAAACTGTTTTTT
CASSLSGLKGEKLFF
>15|TRBJ2-1|NA|TRBV7-3|NA
TGTGCCAGCAGCTTAACAGGGGACTTTTACAATGAGCAGTTCTTC
CASSLTGDFYNEQFF
>13|TRBJ1-2|NA|TRBV7-2|few
TGTGCCAGCAGCTCCCCAGGGTCCTATGGCTACACCTTC
CASSSPGSYGYTF
>13|TRBJ1-5|TRBD1|TRBV12-3/TRBV12-4|NA
TGTGCCAGCAGCCTCGACAGGGACCAGCCCCAGCATTTT
CASSLDRDQPQHF
>13|TRBJ2-7|NA|TRBV5-6|once
TGTGCCAGCAGCTTTACAGGGAATGACGAGCAGTACTTC
CASSFTGNDEQYF
>13|TRBJ1-2|NA|TRBV11-3|NA
TGTGCCAGCAGCTTAGAGGGCAGCTATGGCTACACCTTC
CASSLEGSYGYTF
>16|TRBJ1-2|NA|TRBV27|NA
TGTGCCAGCAGTTTACGAGAACAGGCCGCCTCTGGAGGCTACACCTTC
CASSLREQAASGGYTF
>11|TRBJ1-1|NA|TRBV12-3/TRBV12-4|NA
TGTGCCCTTGGTCATGGGGCAGAAGCTTTCTTT
CALGHGAEAFF
>11|TRBJ2-5|NA|TRBV20-1|NA
TGCAGTGCTAGGGACTATGAGACCCAGTACTTC
CSARDYETQYF
>14|TRBJ1-3|NA|TRBV9|NA
TGTGCCAGCAGCGTAGATGGCAGTGGAAACACCATATATTTT
CASSVDGSGNTIYF
>19|TRBJ2-3|NA|TRBV15|NA
TGTGCCACCAGCAGAGATCCGAGGCGGGGCCGCGGAAGCACAGATACGCAGTATTTT
CATSRDPRRGRGSTDTQYF
>17|TRBJ2-3|TRBD1|TRBV20-1|NA
TGCAGTGCTAGTAGAGGGGGCTCGGCCAGGGTAGTAAATACGCAGTATTTT
CSASRGGSARVVNTQYF
>14|TRBJ1-4|TRBD1|TRBV5-1|NA
TGTGCCAGCAGCGGCAGGGGGCGCAGCGAAAAACTGTTTTTT
CASSGRGRSEKLFF
>13|TRBJ2-1|NA|TRBV28|once
TGTGCCAGCAGTTCACGGGGGAGCAATGAGCAGTTCTTC
CASSSRGSNEQFF
>16|TRBJ2-7|NA|TRBV6-5|NA
TGTGCCAGCAGTTACTCCTCACCTGCGGGAAGCTACGAGCAGTACTTC
CASSYSSPAGSYEQYF
>15|TRBJ1-2|TRBD1|TRBV19|NA
TGTGCCAGTAGTATTGTCTGGCCAGGGGGCCGGGGCTACACCTTC
CASSIVWPGGRGYTF
>14|TRBJ2-1|TRBD2|TRBV2|NA
TGTGCCAGCCTAAGCGGGAGGAAGAGTCATGAGCAGTTCTTC
CASLSGRKSHEQFF
>15|TRBJ1-1|NA|TRBV7-2|NA
TGTGCCAGCAGCTTAGCCTCACAGGGAAACACTGAAGCTTTCTTT
CASSLASQGNTEAFF
>15|TRBJ1-4|TRBD1|TRBV6-2/TRBV6-3|NA
TGTGCCAGCAGTACACGACAGGGTCCAAGGGAAAAACTGTTTTTT
CASSTRQGPREKLFF
>17|TRBJ1-5|TRBD1|TRBV10-2|NA
TGCGCCAGCAGTGAGTCTCCGGACAGGGCTCGCAATCAGCCCCAGCATTTT
CASSESPDRARNQPQHF
>16|TRBJ2-7|TRBD1|TRBV5-1|NA
TGCGCCAGCAGCTCAATAACCGGGACAGGGTTCCACGAGCAGTACTTC
CASSSITGTGFHEQYF
>12|TRBJ1-2|NA|TRBV12-3/TRBV12-4|NA
TGTGCCAGCAGGCGCGGAAAGAATGGCTACACCTTC
CASRRGKNGYTF
>15|TRBJ1-3|TRBD1|TRBV7-8|NA
TGTGCCAGCAGCTCCCCGGACAGGCTGAGAAACACCATATATTTT
CASSSPDRLRNTIYF
>13|TRBJ1-1|NA|TRBV5-6|NA
TGTGCCAGCAGTACAGGGATGAACACTGAAGCTTTCTTT
CASSTGMNTEAFF
>12|TRBJ1-1|NA|TRBV28|NA
TGTGCCAGCACATCAGTGGGCTCTGAAGCTTTCTTT
CASTSVGSEAFF
>17|TRBJ1-1|NA|TRBV7-9|NA
TGTGCCAGCAGCCTAGTGGGACTTCCCAGTCGGCTTGCTGAAGCTTTCTTT
CASSLVGLPSRLAEAFF
>19|TRBJ1-1|NA|TRBV4-3|NA
TGCGCCAGCAGCCAAGATCGGTTCCAGGGCAATAATATGAACACTGAAGCTTTCTTT
CASSQDRFQGNNMNTEAFF
>16|TRBJ2-3|TRBD2|TRBV7-9|NA
TGTGCCAGCAGCCTGAGGACTAGCGGGAGCACAGATACGCAGTATTTT
CASSLRTSGSTDTQYF
>15|TRBJ2-1|TRBD2|TRBV7-2|NA
TGTGCCAGCAGCTTTTTCACTAGCGGGAGGAATGAGCAGTTCTTC
CASSFFTSGRNEQFF
>13|TRBJ1-2|NA|TRBV7-8|NA
TGTGCCAGCAGCCCACAGGAGAACTATGGCTACACCTTC
CASSPQENYGYTF
>13|TRBJ2-5|NA|TRBV7-2|NA
TGTGCCAGCATCCTCCCCGACCAAGAGACCCAGTACTTC
CASILPDQETQYF
>16|TRBJ2-5|TRBD2|TRBV5-1|NA
TGCGCCAGCGCGACGAGGACTGGCGGGGGAGGGGAGACCCAGTACTTC
CASATRTGGGGETQYF
>14|TRBJ1-1|NA|TRBV7-3|NA
TGTGCCAGCAGCCGCAATAACAAGAACACTGAAGCTTTCTTT
CASSRNNKNTEAFF
>19|TRBJ2-5|TRBD1|TRBV27|few
TGTGCCAGCAGTTCCCCGGGACAGCTCCAAGGTGGAAGGAAAGAGACCCAGTACTTC
CASSSPGQLQGGRKETQYF
>14|TRBJ2-3|NA|TRBV14|NA
TGTGCCAGCAGCCAACCCTGGGCCCCCGATACGCAGTATTTT
CASSQPWAPDTQYF
>12|TRBJ2-1|TRBD2|TRBV11-2|NA
TGTGCCAGCAGCTTAGCGGGAGGTGAGCAGTTCTTC
CASSLAGGEQFF
>13|TRBJ1-1|NA|TRBV21-1|once
TGTGCCAGCAAAGGACAAGGGGGCACTGAAGCTTTCTTT
CASKGQGGTEAFF
>18|TRBJ2-7|NA|TRBV7-2|NA
TGTGCCAGCAGCTTATACCCGCTGTCGGGGGTAAGCTCCTACGAGCAGTACTTC
CASSLYPLSGVSSYEQYF
>16|TRBJ1-3|NA|TRBV9|NA
TGTGCCAGCAGCGCACAGTTGACCGGGAGGGCAAACACCATATATTTT
CASSAQLTGRANTIYF
>13|TRBJ1-5|NA|TRBV7-2|NA
TGTGCCAGCAGCTTCTCGGGGAATCAGCCCCAGCATTTT
CASSFSGNQPQHF
>14|TRBJ1-1|NA|TRBV7-9|few
TGTGCCAGCAGCTTTTCTAGTGAGGCCGTTGAAGCTTTCTTT
CASSFSSEAVEAFF
>14|TRBJ1-4|NA|TRBV7-9|NA
TGTGCCAGCAGCTTAGTTGGGGGGAAAGAAAAACTGTTTTTT
CASSLVGGKEKLFF
>16|TRBJ1-3|NA|TRBV5-8|NA
TGTGCCAGCAGCTTGACAGGGATTACGGCCGGAAACACCATATATTTT
CASSLTGITAGNTIYF
>14|TRBJ1-6|TRBD1|TRBV12-5|NA
TGTGCTAGTGGTCTTGGACAGGATAATTCACCCCTCCACTTT
CASGLGQDNSPLHF
>18|TRBJ1-4|NA|TRBV25-1|NA
TGTGCCAGCAGTGATATGGGGGCTGGTTCTTCGACTAATGAAAAACTGTTTTTT
CASSDMGAGSSTNEKLFF
>16|TRBJ1-2|TRBD1|TRBV4-1|NA
TGCGCCAGCAGCCAAGAGGGGACAGGGGGGGTCGGCGGCTACACCTTC
CASSQEGTGGVGGYTF
>17|TRBJ1-2|NA|TRBV7-3|NA
TGTGCCAGCAGCCCTCCCTTAGTTTTCCGAGGCAGCTATGGCTACACCTTC
CASSPPLVFRGSYGYTF
>15|TRBJ2-1|TRBD2|TRBV27|NA
TGTGCCAGCAGTCCTTGGCGGGAGAGATACAATGAGCAGTTCTTC
CASSPWRERYNEQFF
>16|TRBJ2-1|TRBD2|TRBV7-3|NA
TGTGCCAGCAGCCTCGAGGGGACTAGCGGGAGGACTGAGCAGTTCTTC
CASSLEGTSGRTEQFF
>14|TRBJ2-2|NA|TRBV7-3|NA
TGTGCCAGCAGCCCGACAGTTAACACCGGGGAGCTGTTTTTT
CASSPTVNTGELFF
>15|TRBJ1-2|TRBD1|TRBV10-3|NA
TGTGCCATCAGTGAGTGGGACAGGGGGAACTATGGCTACACCTTC
CAISEWDRGNYGYTF
>15|TRBJ1-1|NA|TRBV4-3|NA
TGCGCCAGCAGCCAGAGCGTTGGGTCGAGGACTGAAGCTTTCTTT
CASSQSVGSRTEAFF